This T cell receptor beta chain was retrieved from a study of blood T cell repertoires in COVID-19. CDR1 is SGHDT, CDR2 YYEEEE, per germline. The CDR3 totals 15 residues. V lost 0 bases and J lost 7; bases outside the gene matches: 6. Assay used: immunoSEQ multiplex PCR; TCRdb lists only in-frame clones, some missing. The sample lists around 460,000 clones, around 90% occurring once. The chain joins TRBV5-6 to TRBJ2-2; TRBD1 matches 7 bases. This clonotype originated in a man younger than 30 with COVID-19, enrolled during active disease. Sequencing was performed on peripheral blood. The CDR3 DNA follows: TGTGCCAGCAGCTTGGACAGGGGTGCCGTCGGGGAGCTGTTTTTT. It translates to CASSLDRGAVGELFF.